This T cell receptor (beta chain) appears in the sequencing data of a study of T cells after posttransplantation cyclophosphamide. Only in-frame clones appear in the TCRdb table, and some are missing; sequencing was by immunoSEQ multiplex PCR. The data hold roughly 20,000 clones, with about 90% observed a single time. For this clone: As yet, its antigen is unknown.

CDR3 length: 15 amino acids. J was trimmed by 6 bases and V by 5 bases; bases with no gene match: 8. CDR1 and CDR2 from the germline V gene are SGHVS and FNYEAQ. Control samples came 1 year after myeloablative marrow transplants with methotrexate plus calcineurin inhibitor. Study-wide results and limits: Donor CD8+ memory clones often dominated recipient blood repertoires at later times. Skin or GI-infiltrating T cells shared few TRB sequences with blood. After PTCy, TRB diversity resembled that of CNI/methotrexate controls.

The receptor was derived from a female patient aged 45 to 65 who received an allogeneic stem cell transplant from an unrelated donor, was CMV-positive, and had chronic GVHD only. Among the T cells, some may be from the graft donor. The V and J genes are TRBV7-6 and TRBJ2-1; 9 nucleotides line up with TRBD2. Source: PBMCs, taken after an allogeneic stem cell transplant with a calcineurin inhibitor and methotrexate. In DNA, the CDR3 is TGTGCCAGCAGCCATAGCGGGAGAGCAGGCAATGAGCAGTTCTTC. Protein product: CASSHSGRAGNEQFF.